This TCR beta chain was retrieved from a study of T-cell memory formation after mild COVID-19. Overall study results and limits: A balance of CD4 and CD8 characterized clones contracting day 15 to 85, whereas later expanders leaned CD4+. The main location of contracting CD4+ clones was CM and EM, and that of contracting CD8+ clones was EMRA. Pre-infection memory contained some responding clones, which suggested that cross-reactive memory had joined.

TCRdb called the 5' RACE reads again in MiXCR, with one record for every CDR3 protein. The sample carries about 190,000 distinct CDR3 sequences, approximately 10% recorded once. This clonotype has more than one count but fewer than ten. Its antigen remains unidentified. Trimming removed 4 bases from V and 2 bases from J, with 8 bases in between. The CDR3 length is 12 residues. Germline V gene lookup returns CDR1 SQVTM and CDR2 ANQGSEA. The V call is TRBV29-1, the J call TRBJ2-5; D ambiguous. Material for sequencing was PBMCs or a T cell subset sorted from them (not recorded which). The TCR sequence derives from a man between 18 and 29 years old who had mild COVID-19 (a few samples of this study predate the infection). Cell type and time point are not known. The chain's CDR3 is CSVAGAQETQYF. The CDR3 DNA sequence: TGCAGCGTTGCGGGTGCTCAAGAGACCCAGTACTTC.